These 31 T cell receptor beta chains came from one sample sequenced in a study of blood T cell repertoires in COVID-19. TCRdb keeps only in-frame clones here, not all; method: immunoSEQ multiplex PCR. There are under 200,000 clones in the sample; approximately 81% occur only once, and more than 12% lies in the top ten. Material for sequencing was peripheral blood. The source of these receptors is a woman in her seventies with COVID-19, enrolled during active disease.

This rearrangement joins TRBV4-2 to TRBJ1-2; D remains unclear. V gave up 1 base and J gave up 8 bases, with 8 bases separating them. The CDR3 loop spans 12 amino acids. CDR1 is LGHNA, CDR2 YNFKEQ, per germline. CDR3 loop: CASSQAGSGYTF. The CDR3 DNA reads TGTGCCAGCAGCCAAGCAGGATCCGGCTACACCTTC.

Here the CDR3 DNA reads TGCGCCAGCAGTAGCCACCGGGACTTGGATCGTGCAGCTTTCTTT. Protein product: CASSSHRDLDRAAFF. This rearrangement joins TRBV23-1 to TRBJ1-1; perhaps TRBD1 as D (5 bases). TRBV23-1 is marked as an open reading frame, function uncertain. Trimming left V 5 bases short and J 10 bases short, with 23 bases between. This CDR3 spans 15 amino acids.

The chain uses TRBV28 and TRBJ1-4; the match to TRBD1 covers 8 bases. This CDR3 has 15 amino acids. CDR1 MDHEN and CDR2 SYDVKM come from the germline V gene. V gave up 5 bases and J gave up 3 bases; unmatched junction bases: 5. The CDR3 loop reads CASSPGQGANEKLFF. In DNA, the CDR3 is TGTGCCAGCAGTCCCGGACAGGGCGCTAATGAAAAACTGTTTTTT.

This clone was counted many times. The chain is built from TRBV5-1 and TRBJ2-5, with 10 bases identical to TRBD2. Germline trimming cut 2 bases from V and 5 bases from J; bases unmatched to any gene: 9. Germline values: CDR1 SGHRS, CDR2 YFSETQ. The CDR3 sequence is 16 residues long. The CDR3 DNA follows: TGCGCCAGCAGCTTCGGTGCTAGCGGGAGAGTCGAGACCCAGTACTTC. Translation gives CASSFGASGRVETQYF.

The chain couples TRBV11-2 to TRBJ2-7, with 9 bases identical to TRBD2. This CDR3 contains 15 residues. V gave up 10 bases and J gave up 3 bases; unmatched junction bases: 13. Germline lookup yields CDR1 SGHAT and CDR2 FQNNGV. The CDR3 reads CATQIESGGIYEQYF. CDR3 nucleotides: TGTGCCACACAGATAGAGAGCGGGGGGATCTACGAGCAGTACTTC.

This chain connects TRBV6-5 to TRBJ1-6; weak D call: TRBD1 (6 bases). The V end lost 10 bases, the J end lost 7 bases, and 14 bases lay between the germline ends. The CDR3 has 13 residues. Germline V lookup: CDR1 MNHEY, CDR2 SVGAGI. The CDR3 DNA follows: TGTGCCACAGGGGCTCGGCGGAATTCACCCCTCCACTTT. Amino acid sequence: CATGARRNSPLHF.

The chain uses TRBV12-5 and TRBJ1-2, with 8 bases lining up with TRBD1. The CDR3 consists of 14 residues. Germline loops: CDR1 LGHNT, CDR2 FRNRAP. V was pared by 6 bases and J by 8 bases, with 11 bases of the junction left unmatched. The CDR3 DNA reads as TGTGCTAGTGGGCTCTACCAGGGGGCGGAGGGCTACACCTTC. Protein product: CASGLYQGAEGYTF.

V gene TRBV9 combines with J gene TRBJ2-1; D not certain. V lost 0 bases, J lost 7 bases, and 8 bases lay in between. The CDR3 is 13 residues long. Germline CDR1 SGDLS, CDR2 YYNGEE. CDR3 region: CASSVVSGNEQFF. As DNA, the CDR3 is TGTGCCAGCAGCGTAGTGTCGGGTAATGAGCAGTTCTTC. The whole variable domain, filled in from reference TRBV9 and TRBJ2-1, reads DSGVTQTPKHLITATGQRVTLRCSPRSGDLSVYWYQQSLDQGLQFLIQYYNGEERAKGNILERFSAQQFPDLHSELNLSSLELGDSALYFCASSVVSGNEQFFGPGTRLTVL.

CDR3 in DNA: TGCAGCGTTGACAGGCAGAACACTGAAGCTTTCTTT. Its protein is CSVDRQNTEAFF. The rearrangement links TRBV29-1 to TRBJ1-1, with no clear D. V shed 3 bases and J shed 1 base, with 6 bases lying between them. The germline CDR1 and CDR2 sequences are SQVTM and ANQGSEA. The CDR3 runs to 12 residues.

The chain links TRBV7-9 to TRBJ2-2; 12 nucleotides match TRBD2. The CDR3 loop spans 15 amino acids. Trimming took 4 bases from V and 5 from J; bases not matched to a gene: 2. Germline values: CDR1 SEHNR, CDR2 FQNEAQ (reference sequence). This chain's CDR3 is CASSYGLAGTGELFF. The CDR3 DNA reads as TGTGCCAGCAGCTACGGACTAGCGGGAACCGGGGAGCTGTTTTTT.

J is TRBJ1-1 and V is TRBV5-1; no firm D call. The CDR3 contains 13 residues. The germline V and J ends were trimmed by 6 bases and 2 bases, with 11 bases remaining between them. CDR1 and CDR2 (germline): SGHRS, YFSETQ. The CDR3 loop reads CASMADPNTEAFF. The CDR3 DNA is TGCGCCAGCATGGCGGATCCCAACACTGAAGCTTTCTTT.

V is TRBV5-1 and J is TRBJ2-3, with 8 bases lining up with TRBD1. This CDR3 has 15 amino acids. CDR1 is SGHRS, CDR2 YFSETQ, per germline. Trimming took 3 bases from V and 2 from J; bases not matched to a gene: 5. The CDR3 DNA is TGCGCCAGCAGCTCGGGACAGGCCATCACAGATACGCAGTATTTT. It yields the protein CASSSGQAITDTQYF.

This clone has only a few counts. The sample has other DNA sequences that encode this CDR3 too. The rearrangement uses TRBV2 and TRBJ2-7; 7 nucleotides line up with TRBD2. Trimming cost V 7 bases and J 6 bases; bases outside gene matches: 12. Germline values: CDR1 SNHLY, CDR2 FYNNEI. This CDR3 has 14 residues. The CDR3 here is CASTLQREGSEQYF. The CDR3 DNA reads as TGTGCCAGCACACTCCAGCGGGAAGGTAGCGAGCAGTACTTC.

The rearrangement uses TRBV3-1 (or the pseudogene TRBV3-2) and TRBJ1-2; D unclear. The CDR3 consists of 14 residues. Per germline, CDR1 LGHDT and CDR2 YNNKEL (reference sequence). V gave up 1 base and J gave up 2 bases, with 8 bases separating them. The CDR3 sequence: CASSQGGSNYGYTF. The CDR3 nucleotides are TGTGCCAGCAGCCAAGGAGGTTCCAACTATGGCTACACCTTC.

This clone was recorded only once. The chain uses TRBV12-3 or TRBV12-4 and TRBJ1-4, with 7 bases fitting TRBD1. J gave up 8 bases and V 6 bases, and 6 bases lay outside the gene matches. The length of the CDR3 is 13 residues. Here the CDR3 DNA reads TGTGCCAGCAGCAAGGGACAGCCCGAAAAACTGTTTTTT. Protein: CASSKGQPEKLFF.

The sample holds a few counts of this clone. This rearrangement joins TRBV24-1 to TRBJ2-1, with 7 bases fitting TRBD2. This CDR3 has 14 residues. Germline V CDR1 and CDR2: KGHDR, SFDVKD. J lost 8 bases, V lost 2 bases, and 5 bases had no gene match. The CDR3 loop is CATSDWLGRDEQFF. The CDR3 DNA reads as TGTGCCACCAGTGATTGGTTAGGGAGGGATGAGCAGTTCTTC.

Only one count was recorded for this clone. CDR3 residues: CASSSRDRGPYEQYV. CDR3 DNA: TGTGCCAGCAGCTCCCGGGACAGGGGTCCTTACGAGCAGTACGTC. This chain connects TRBV7-8 to TRBJ2-7; 10 bases match TRBD1. There are 15 residues in the CDR3. Losses at the gene ends were 4 bases for V and 4 bases for J; bases not matched to a gene: 7. The V gene's germline CDR1 is SGHVS and CDR2 FQNEAQ.

The chain employs TRBV29-1 and TRBJ2-2; 7 bases agree with TRBD1. The CDR3 is 15 amino acids. V lost 7 bases, J lost 4 bases, and 12 bases stayed unmatched. The germline V gene has CDR1 SQVTM and CDR2 ANQGSEA. The CDR3 region has the DNA TGCAGCGCCGGAATGGGACAGAAGCCCACCGGGGAGCTGTTTTTT. Protein sequence: CSAGMGQKPTGELFF.

The DNA of the CDR3 is TGTGCCAGCAGCGAACAGGCTAATTCACCCCTCCACTTT. As protein: CASSEQANSPLHF. V usage is TRBV7-9 and J usage is TRBJ1-6, with D perhaps TRBD1 (5 bases). V was cut by 5 bases and J by 6 bases, with 8 bases left in between. The germline gives CDR1 SEHNR, CDR2 FQNEAQ (reference sequence). CDR3 length: 13 amino acids.

This clone was detected a few times. J is TRBJ1-1 and V is TRBV2, with 7 bases identical to TRBD1. This CDR3 region has 13 residues. Germline CDR1 reads SNHLY; CDR2 reads FYNNEI. The junction had 4 bases not matched to a gene; V was cut back by 9 bases and J by 0 bases. The CDR3 is CARKTGLNTEAFF. DNA for the CDR3: TGTGCCAGGAAGACAGGGCTGAACACTGAAGCTTTCTTT.

The chain employs TRBV7-3 and TRBJ2-1; no firm D call. Germline V gene data show CDR1 as SGHTA and CDR2 as FQGTGA. The CDR3 contains 12 residues. V lost 4 bases and J 12 bases, leaving 13 bases between the germline ends. The chain's CDR3 is CASSSRPNGQFF. CDR3 bases: TGTGCCAGCAGCTCCCGTCCGAACGGGCAGTTCTTC.

The gene calls are TRBV5-5 and TRBJ1-3; D is unclear. Germline lookup yields CDR1 SGHKS and CDR2 YYEKEE (reference sequence). This CDR3 spans 14 amino acids. Deletions cut 1 base from V and 4 bases from J, with 9 bases between. The CDR3 protein is CASSLRSDGNTIYF. As DNA, the CDR3 is TGTGCCAGCAGCTTGCGGAGTGACGGAAACACCATATATTTT.

The V and J genes are TRBV29-1 and TRBJ1-2; the match to TRBD1 covers 8 bases. After removal of 7 bases from V and 8 bases from J, the junction contained 9 bases not matched to a gene. From germline, CDR1 is SQVTM and CDR2 ANQGSEA. CDR3 length: 12 amino acids. The CDR3 DNA reads as TGCAGCGGGGAACAGGGGGTAGGCGGCTACACCTTC. Translated, it gives CSGEQGVGGYTF.

This clone showed up just once. The chain has TRBV5-1 and TRBJ1-5; TRBD1 aligns across 12 bases. Germline CDR1 reads SGHRS; CDR2 reads YFSETQ. V lost 4 bases to trimming and J lost 3 bases; unmatched junction nucleotides: 2. There are 15 residues in the CDR3. The CDR3 protein is CASSVGQGANQPQHF. The CDR3 coding sequence is TGCGCCAGCAGCGTGGGACAGGGGGCCAATCAGCCCCAGCATTTT.

V usage is TRBV5-4 and J usage is TRBJ1-6; D is unresolved. This CDR3 has 13 residues. Germline V gene lookup returns CDR1 SGHNT and CDR2 YYREEE (reference sequence). Deletions cut 9 bases from V and 3 bases from J, with 10 bases between. CDR3 sequence (DNA): TGTGCCACCAAAGAGTTCTATAATTCACCCCTCCACTTT. It translates to CATKEFYNSPLHF.

The table lists this clone with a count of one. The J gene is TRBJ1-1, the V gene TRBV5-8, with D unresolved. This CDR3 is built from 15 residues. Trimming left V 4 bases short and J 2 bases short, with 15 bases between. CDR1 and CDR2 from the germline V gene are SGHTS and YDEGEE. This CDR3 is CASSPRPIQNTEAFF. The CDR3 nucleotides are TGTGCCAGCAGCCCTAGACCTATCCAAAACACTGAAGCTTTCTTT.

The CDR3 reads CAWSVSNGQRHGYTF. CDR3 DNA sequence: TGTGCCTGGAGTGTATCAAACGGACAGAGACATGGCTACACCTTC. V gene TRBV30 combines with J gene TRBJ1-2; D perhaps matches TRBD1 (6 bases). The CDR3 consists of 15 residues. Between the trimmed V and J ends, which lost 0 bases and 6 bases, there was a span of 17 bases. Germline values: CDR1 GTSNPN, CDR2 SVGIG (reference sequence).

This sequence joins TRBV2 and TRBJ1-2; TRBD1 aligns across 7 bases. The ends lost 6 bases at V and 4 bases at J; junction bases unmatched: 14. Germline V gene sequence: CDR1 SNHLY, CDR2 FYNNEI. This CDR3 spans 16 amino acids. CDR3 nucleotide sequence: TGTGCCAGCAGGGGGGGCGGAGGGGGCGTCGCCTATGGCTACACCTTC. This codes for CASRGGGGGVAYGYTF.

There are a few counts of this clone. The CDR3 loop reads CASSLGTQGNREKLFF. The CDR3 DNA sequence: TGTGCCAGCAGTTTGGGAACTCAGGGGAATCGCGAAAAACTGTTTTTT. The genes are TRBV28 and TRBJ1-4, with D possibly TRBD1 on 6 matching bases. This CDR3 is 16 amino acids long. V lost 3 bases, J lost 8 bases, and 19 bases lay in between. Germline V lookup: CDR1 MDHEN, CDR2 SYDVKM.

This chain links TRBV30 with TRBJ1-3; 7 bases match TRBD1. Germline V gene sequence: CDR1 GTSNPN, CDR2 SVGIG (reference sequence). V was clipped by 2 bases and J by 3 bases; unmatched bases: 4. This CDR3 is 14 amino acids long. The CDR3 loop reads CAWSRGLDGNTIYF. The DNA of the CDR3 is TGTGCCTGGAGTAGGGGGCTCGATGGAAACACCATATATTTT.

This chain connects TRBV5-1 to TRBJ2-1; D perhaps matches TRBD1 (6 bases). Germline CDR1 is SGHRS and CDR2 is YFSETQ. Trimming stripped 4 bases from V and 2 bases from J, with 10 bases between. The CDR3 has 14 residues. The CDR3 protein is CASSLDSTYNEQFF. CDR3 bases: TGCGCCAGCAGCCTGGACAGTACCTACAATGAGCAGTTCTTC.